This record covers a single T cell receptor beta chain. The target of this receptor is not known. No much larger clonotype is one base removed from it; base qualities were not supplied. The data belong to a study of neurological immune-mediated disorders (dated by TCRdb to about 2019). Study-wide context: Peripheral blood TCR-beta repertoires from HTLV-I-associated myelopathy (HAM/TSP) patients, multiple sclerosis patients and healthy controls were compared by UMI-based sequencing. The approximately 96 TCR-beta libraries covered PBMC samples along with longitudinal samples, technical triplicates, and paired sorted CD4+ and CD8+ T-cell subsets. Each longitudinal HAM/TSP and healthy donor was sampled at 3 time-points spaced at about 3-40 month intervals. The cohort included about 66 subjects: approximately 14 with HAM/TSP, around 35 with multiple sclerosis, and approximately 20 healthy controls. Points the paper makes about the study in general: No identical CDR3 amino acid sequences were found to be shared among expanded clones across subjects, suggesting that TCR-beta repertoires were private in all groups. TCR clonal expansion was highest in HAM/TSP patients and lowest in MS patients, with MS patients falling below even healthy controls.

V loses 0 bases at its end and J loses 7 bases; junction bases beyond the gene matches: 7. CDR1 is given as SGDLS and CDR2 as YYNGEE, both from the germline V gene. Including cysteine and phenylalanine, the CDR3 has 15 amino acids. Of all the DNA, just the CDR3 is kept, 45 bases in frame from base 1. cDNA was synthesized by template-switch 5'RACE using a primer with a 10-nucleotide random unique molecular identifier that tagged each TCR transcript. Every sequencing run yielded over 190 million TCR-beta sequences covering 15-18 subjects. The RNeasy kit was used to extract total RNA. Using the KAPA Real-time Library Amplification kit, TCR-beta VDJ regions were amplified with primers for the TCR constant region and the 5'RACE anchor. Sample indexes and Illumina adaptors were added in a first PCR, after which library yield was increased in a second PCR. After purification with Ampure beads, the TCR product of roughly 650 bp was size-selected on a 2% E-gel SizeSelection system. Library quality was checked on a Bioanalyzer, concentration was measured with Qubit, and libraries were quantified with the Kapa Library Quantification kit before pooling. Libraries were sequenced paired-end 2 x 150 bp on an Illumina HiSeq 2500. To increase sequence diversity, about 25-31% phiX was spiked into each library pool. The study's processing was this. The quality-filtered reads were processed with the UMI-based MiGEC pipeline, whose error correction step removed more than 80% of the raw TCR sequences. VDJ genes were aligned to IMGT germline references, and clonotypes were defined by unique CDR3 amino acid sequence plus V-J genes. VDJtools evaluated clonal expansion, Shannon diversity and CDR3 relatedness (CalcPairwiseDistances, ClusterSamples); CLCbio workbench built phylogenetic trees. A clone was classed as expanded if it had 8 or more unique UMIs, a cutoff based on coefficient-of-variation modelling across technical triplicates. TCRdb reanalyzed the raw reads on its own, using fastp at Q25 for trimming and MiXCR for clone calling, and kept in-frame beta chains. A single entry per CDR3 protein holds the most common genes and DNA from its merged rows. It is TCRdb's table, rather than the study itself, that gives the V and J calls and clone size. The sample profile shows 95,000 to 110,000 distinct CDR3 sequences; about a tenth of them were found once. The top ten constitute 2.5% to 4% of the sample.

Read against the paper, the sample's time point label means: longitudinal time-point 3. Libraries from unsorted PBMCs were made from 2 million PBMCs kept in RNAlater at -80 degrees C until RNA extraction. Peripheral blood was subjected to Ficoll-Hypaque density gradient centrifugation to isolate PBMCs, which were then cryopreserved in liquid nitrogen. The sequence links TRBV9 to TRBJ2-1, with 7 bases in between that match TRBD2. Sequenced input: PBMCs. The clonotype comes from a female donor with HTLV-1-associated myelopathy (HAM/TSP). The DNA reads as follows: TGTGCCAGCAGCGTAGGGCTAGCGGCGTTGAATGAGCAGTTCTTC. Its protein reads: CASSVGLAALNEQFF.